A single sample gave rise to the 10 T cell receptor beta chains below, sequenced in a study of tissue T cells after allogeneic stem cell transplantation. Assay: immunoSEQ multiplex PCR; the TCRdb copy retains only in-frame clones and omits some. The repertoire has around 51,000 clones, around 72% of them found once; the top ten carry approximately 0.5%. The sequenced material came from sorted cells pooled from one or two spleens. The receptors shown here come from a pool of C57BL/6 mice in good health.

Note on this clone: Gene names refer to mouse genes. CDR3 amino acids: CASSQEGAGAEQFF. Incomplete CDR3 DNA: TGTGCCAGCAGCCAAGAGGGGGCGGGTGCTGAGCAGTTC. The genes are TRBV5 and TRBJ2-1, with D possibly being TRBD1 or TRBD2 (6 bases each). The read ends 1 residue before the CDR3 terminus; that terminus is restored from the germline J gene. CDR1 LGHNA and CDR2 YNLKQL come from the germline V gene (reference sequence). V was pared by 0 bases and J by 6 bases, with 9 bases between. The CDR3 is 14 residues long.

Points on this clone: Any gene name here is a mouse gene name. The read finishes 1 residue shy of the CDR3 end, and the germline J gene is used to complete it. This chain joins TRBV16 and TRBJ1-6, with D uncertain. TRBJ1-6 is an ORF; its function is uncertain. The germline V and J ends were trimmed by 4 bases and 4 bases, with 5 bases remaining between them. In germline, CDR1 is SGHSA, CDR2 FRNQAP. The CDR3 has 13 residues. The CDR3 protein is CASSWGYNSPLYF. CDR3 DNA, as far as it was read: TGTGCAAGCAGCTGGGGATATAATTCGCCCCTCTAC.

A word on this clone: Any gene name here is a mouse gene name. Read sequence stops 1 residue before the CDR3 end, and the germline J gene provides the missing end. The J gene is TRBJ2-5, the V gene TRBV20; 10 bases are shared with TRBD2. Germline CDR1 is GFQATS and CDR2 is STVNSAI. V was pared by 2 bases and J by 1 base, with 0 bases of the junction left unmatched. The CDR3 consists of 14 residues. The sequenced part of the CDR3 DNA is TGTGGTGCTAGGACTGGGGGGGACCAAGACACCCAGTAC. Translating it yields CGARTGGDQDTQY. The complete CDR3 reads CGARTGGDQDTQYF.

On this clone itself: Here the gene names and germline are mouse. The read terminates 1 residue before the CDR3 end, so the remaining end is supplied by the germline J gene. V and J are TRBV13-3 and TRBJ2-3, with TRBD1 identical over 10 bases. The J segment lost 4 bases and the V segment lost 3 bases, leaving 5 bases of the junction unmatched. From germline, CDR1 is NNHDY and CDR2 SYVADS. The CDR3 has 15 amino acids. CDR3: CASSGRDRGPETLYF. The CDR3 bases that were read are TGTGCCAGCAGTGGCCGGGACAGGGGACCAGAAACGCTGTAT.

Concerning this clone itself: The gene names here belong to mouse. The CDR3 region is CASSDLGYQNTLYF. The covered CDR3 bases are TGTGCCAGCAGTGATCTGGGGTATCAAAACACCTTGTAC. The chain links TRBV13-1 to TRBJ2-4; D might be TRBD2 (6 bases). The read gets to within 1 residue of the CDR3 end, and the germline J gene fills in the rest. This CDR3 spans 14 amino acids. Germline CDR1 is NSHNY and CDR2 is SYGAGN. Trimming took 1 base from V and 2 from J, leaving 8 bases between them.

In the case of this clone: Any gene name here is a mouse gene name. The CDR3 sequence is CASSLSGLGVGAETLYF. The sequenced part of the CDR3 DNA is TGTGCTAGCAGTTTATCGGGACTGGGGGTGGGTGCAGAAACGCTGTAT. The genes are TRBV29 and TRBJ2-3; 11 nucleotides match TRBD2. The read comes to an end 1 residue before the CDR3 does, leaving the germline J gene to fill in the end. V dropped 0 bases and J dropped 1; count of bases not matched to a gene: 3. Germline-derived CDR1 and CDR2 are MSHET and SYDVDS. CDR3 length: 17 residues.

On this clone: Gene names refer to mouse genes. The read finishes 1 residue shy of the CDR3 end, and the germline J gene is used to complete it. The rearrangement uses TRBV12-1 and TRBJ2-7; 8 bases fit TRBD2. The CDR3 is 16 residues long. J gave up 0 bases and V 6 bases, and 12 bases lay outside the gene matches. Germline V gene lookup returns CDR1 SGHSN and CDR2 HYEKVE. The CDR3: CASSLAWGGSSYEQYF. CDR3 DNA (partial): TGTGCCAGCAGCTTAGCGTGGGGGGGGAGCTCCTATGAACAGTAC.

This clone has a handful of counts. The genes are named according to mouse. The sequence runs out 1 residue before the end of the CDR3; the remainder is reconstructed from the germline J gene. The rearrangement joins TRBV12-2 to TRBJ2-7, with 7 positions matching TRBD2. J was trimmed by 4 bases and V by 3 bases; bases with no gene match: 2. The CDR3 is made up of 12 amino acids. Germline V gives CDR1 SGHLS, CDR2 HYDKME. The sequenced part of the CDR3 DNA is TGTGCCAGCTCTAAACTGGGGTATGAACAGTAC. Translated: CASSKLGYEQY. The whole CDR3 sequence is CASSKLGYEQYF.

In the case of this clone: One junction end disagrees with the germline gene, perhaps due to a read error. Gene names follow the mouse nomenclature. The read is 1 residue too short to cover the CDR3 end, so that end is filled in from the germline J gene. This rearrangement joins TRBV31 to TRBJ2-3, with D possibly TRBD2 on 6 matching bases. Germline V gives CDR1 GKSSPN, CDR2 SITVG. This CDR3 is built from 15 residues. CDR3 loop: CAWSKLGDSAEMLYF. CDR3 bases read: TGTGCCTGGAGTAAACTGGGCGATAGTGCAGAAATGCTGTAT.

Points on this clone: Mouse gene names apply. Read sequence stops 1 residue before the CDR3 end, and the germline J gene provides the missing end. The V gene is TRBV1, the J gene TRBJ2-7, with 7 bases lining up with TRBD1. The V segment lost 0 bases and the J segment 3 bases; nucleotides outside the gene matches: 2. The V gene's germline CDR1 is NSQYPW and CDR2 LRSPGD (reference sequence). The CDR3 spans 14 residues. CDR3 DNA (partial): TGCACCTGCAGTGCAGAGGCAGGGGGCTATGAACAGTAC. Translation gives CTCSAEAGGYEQY. From start to end, the CDR3 is CTCSAEAGGYEQYF.